Listed here are 20 T cell receptor beta chains from one sample, sequenced in a study of technical replicates of blood from a few donors. Sequenced by immunoSEQ multiplex PCR; TCRdb stores in-frame clones only, minus some. Of around 92,000 clones listed, 95% are singletons. Input material: T cells isolated from PBMCs. All receptors derive from a human donor in good health.

The chain combines TRBV18 with TRBJ1-2, with D maybe TRBD1 (5 bases). Germline CDR1 KGHSH, CDR2 LQKENI. Trimming removed 0 bases from V and 4 bases from J, with 15 bases in between. CDR3 length: 16 amino acids. The CDR3 DNA follows: TGTGCCAGCTCACCACCCTCATCGGCAGGGATCTATGGCTACACCTTC. Its protein is CASSPPSSAGIYGYTF.

This chain links TRBV15 with TRBJ1-1, with D uncertain. The V gene lost 3 bases and the J gene lost 3 bases, with 14 bases spanning the gap. Germline V lookup: CDR1 LNHNV, CDR2 YYDKDF (reference sequence). The CDR3 length is 15 residues. This CDR3 reads CATSSGRRSDTEAFF. In DNA form, the CDR3 reads TGTGCCACCAGCAGTGGGAGAAGGTCTGACACTGAAGCTTTCTTT.

The CDR3 nucleotides are TGTGCCAGCAGACCTCGGGACAGGCCCTTCTATGGCTACACCTTC. Translated, it gives CASRPRDRPFYGYTF. The chain recombines TRBV27 with TRBJ1-2, with 8 bases matching TRBD1. This CDR3 spans 15 amino acids. J was trimmed by 4 bases and V by 6 bases; bases with no gene match: 10. Looked up from germline, CDR1 is MNHEY and CDR2 is SMNVEV (reference sequence).

The rearrangement uses TRBV6-5 and TRBJ1-1; D possibly corresponds to TRBD1 (5 bases). Germline CDR1 reads MNHEY; CDR2 reads SVGAGI. The CDR3 sequence is 14 residues long. Trimming shortened V by 6 bases and J by 1 base, and 12 bases separated the two germline ends. The CDR3 spells CASRKTQGNTEAFF. The CDR3 DNA is TGTGCCAGCAGAAAAACCCAGGGGAACACTGAAGCTTTCTTT.

V is TRBV11-3 and J is TRBJ2-5; TRBD2 agrees at 7 bases. After removal of 4 bases from V and 2 bases from J, the junction contained 4 bases not matched to a gene. The CDR3 has 14 residues. Germline assignment: CDR1 SGHNT and CDR2 YENEEA. The CDR3 DNA sequence: TGTGCCAGCAGCTCGAGACTAGCTCAAGAGACCCAGTACTTC. Amino acids: CASSSRLAQETQYF.

This chain uses TRBV28 with TRBJ2-7; a possible D gene is TRBD1 (6 bases). This CDR3 spans 14 amino acids. Germline V lookup: CDR1 MDHEN, CDR2 SYDVKM. Trimming left V 4 bases short and J 10 bases short, with 20 bases between. CDR3 in DNA: TGTGCCAGCAGTTCCACTGAAATGCTCAGGGGTCAGTACTTC. It is translated as CASSSTEMLRGQYF.

This clone occurred once. This chain joins TRBV5-1 and TRBJ2-1; D gene ambiguous. The CDR3 has 13 amino acids. Germline V gene lookup returns CDR1 SGHRS and CDR2 YFSETQ. Trimming removed 4 bases from V and 4 bases from J, with 9 bases in between. CDR3: CASSVGGYNEQFF. In DNA, the CDR3 is TGCGCCAGCAGCGTTGGCGGTTACAATGAGCAGTTCTTC.

This sequence joins TRBV7-9 and TRBJ2-7, with TRBD2 matching 7 bases. The V gene's germline CDR1 is SEHNR and CDR2 FQNEAQ (reference sequence). CDR3 length: 14 amino acids. J gave up 7 bases and V 3 bases, and 9 bases lay outside the gene matches. CDR3 DNA sequence: TGTGCCAGCAGCTTCGGCCCTAGCGGTCGGGAGCAGTACTTC. Its protein is CASSFGPSGREQYF.

The chain has TRBV2 and TRBJ1-1; TRBD1 is a possible D gene (6 bases). Germline CDR1 and CDR2: SNHLY and FYNNEI. This CDR3 has 15 residues. Trimming took 6 bases from V and 0 from J, leaving 14 bases between them. CDR3 in DNA: TGTGCCAGCAGAACCCGAGGGGGGGTGAACACTGAAGCTTTCTTT. This translates into CASRTRGGVNTEAFF.

The chain links TRBV15 to TRBJ1-2; weak D call: TRBD1 (5 bases). The CDR3 loop spans 14 amino acids. Germline CDR1 LNHNV, CDR2 YYDKDF (reference sequence). V dropped 0 bases and J dropped 8 bases, with 13 bases sitting between them. Written as DNA, the CDR3 is TGTGCCACCAGCAGAGAGGCGGCAGGGTGGGGCTACACCTTC. Translation gives CATSREAAGWGYTF.

The chain couples TRBV9 to TRBJ2-7; 14 positions agree with TRBD2. The germline gives CDR1 SGDLS, CDR2 YYNGEE. This CDR3 has 15 residues. Unmatched junction bases numbered 5, after V lost 2 bases and J lost 7 bases. The CDR3 here is CASSVGTSGSREQYF. The DNA of the CDR3 is TGTGCCAGCAGCGTGGGGACTAGCGGGAGCCGGGAGCAGTACTTC.

The V call is TRBV6-1, the J call TRBJ1-2; unclear D gene. The length of the CDR3 is 15 residues. Germline CDR1 and CDR2: MNHNS and SASEGT. V was cut by 7 bases and J by 2 bases, with 17 bases left in between. CDR3 in amino acids: CASKQLTGSNYGYTF. The CDR3 coding sequence is TGTGCCAGCAAACAACTTACCGGGTCCAACTATGGCTACACCTTC.

This chain joins TRBV28 and TRBJ2-7; D is perhaps TRBD2 (6 bases). The CDR3 sequence is 15 residues long. In germline, CDR1 is MDHEN, CDR2 SYDVKM. V was cut by 7 bases and J by 0 bases, with 16 bases left in between. The CDR3: CASTRGRKYSYEQYF. The CDR3 nucleotides are TGTGCCAGCACCCGTGGGAGGAAGTACTCCTACGAGCAGTACTTC.

The J gene is TRBJ2-5, the V gene TRBV5-1, with D tentatively TRBD2 (5 bases). The CDR3 contains 15 residues. Germline CDR1 reads SGHRS; CDR2 reads YFSETQ. V was cut by 1 base and J by 5 bases, with 15 bases left in between. The CDR3 sequence is CASSLYGPGEETQYF. CDR3 bases: TGCGCCAGCAGCTTGTATGGCCCCGGGGAGGAGACCCAGTACTTC.

This chain uses TRBV19 with TRBJ1-5; D gene ambiguous. The CDR3 has 18 residues. Trimming stripped 5 bases from V and 0 bases from J, with 20 bases between. Germline CDR1 reads LNHDA; CDR2 reads SQIVND (reference sequence). CDR3 nucleotide sequence: TGTGCCAGTAGTCTGGAGGAGTCGATGCCTTATAGCAATCAGCCCCAGCATTTT. Translated, it gives CASSLEESMPYSNQPQHF.

The chain recombines TRBV4-1 with TRBJ2-1; 12 bases map to TRBD2. CDR3 size: 15 residues. Germline CDR1 MGHRA, CDR2 YSYEKL. With 4 bases clipped from V and 5 bases from J, the junction kept 3 bases outside the gene matches. DNA for the CDR3: TGCGCCAGCAGCCTCTGGACTAGCGGGGACAATGAGCAGTTCTTC. This encodes CASSLWTSGDNEQFF.

The chain recombines TRBV9 with TRBJ1-1; 10 nucleotides align to TRBD1. The CDR3 is 15 amino acids. Looked up from germline, CDR1 is SGDLS and CDR2 is YYNGEE. V lost 3 bases and J lost 5; bases outside the gene matches: 7. This chain's CDR3 is CASSAGQGRETEAFF. The CDR3 DNA reads TGTGCCAGCAGCGCGGGACAGGGGAGGGAGACTGAAGCTTTCTTT.

This clone was observed a few times. This chain uses TRBV19 with TRBJ2-4, with TRBD1 matching 7 bases. CDR1 and CDR2 (germline): LNHDA, SQIVND (reference sequence). This CDR3 region has 18 residues. V lost 0 bases and J lost 4; bases outside the gene matches: 12. The CDR3 is CASSIEGWTGSPKNIQYF. The DNA of the CDR3 is TGTGCCAGTAGTATAGAGGGGTGGACAGGCTCACCGAAAAACATTCAGTACTTC.

The genes are TRBV5-1 and TRBJ2-1, with 12 bases lining up with TRBD2. Losses at the gene ends were 7 bases for V and 8 bases for J; bases not matched to a gene: 7. Per germline, CDR1 SGHRS and CDR2 YFSETQ. The CDR3 sequence is 14 residues long. The CDR3 reads CASAWLAGGYEQFF. In DNA, the CDR3 is TGCGCCAGCGCGTGGCTAGCGGGAGGGTATGAGCAGTTCTTC.

The chain links TRBV2 to TRBJ2-5; the D gene is possibly TRBD2 (6 bases). This CDR3 contains 13 residues. Deletions cut 5 bases from V and 0 bases from J, with 7 bases between. Germline lookup yields CDR1 SNHLY and CDR2 FYNNEI. The CDR3 DNA follows: TGTGCCAGCAGTCGGGAGTACCAAGAGACCCAGTACTTC. Translation: CASSREYQETQYF.